This T cell receptor beta chain came from a study of cytomegalovirus exposure and HLA in healthy donors. The PCR used 60 Vbeta and 13 Jbeta primers. Generated by immunoSEQ multiplex PCR, the TCRdb table keeps only in-frame clones and is missing some. Of about 140,000 clones in the sample, approximately 71% are singletons; the top ten hold about 9.4%. Study-wide findings and caveats: Among the sequence variants, a highly shared cluster was likely an artifact of sequencing. Later work found most CMV-associated TCR beta chains apparently HLA-restricted.

Germline V gene data show CDR1 as SEHNR and CDR2 as FQNEAQ (reference sequence). Trimming pared 5 bases from V and 3 bases from J, leaving 18 bases between. The CDR3 extends over 16 amino acids. Concerning this clone: Its matching antigen is unknown.

The sample comprised PBMCs. The TCR comes from a man younger than 40 in good health and CMV-seropositive. The chain employs TRBV7-9 and TRBJ2-3; no clear D. The CDR3 DNA sequence: TGTGCCAGCAGCGTTATAACCACATTTTTGACAGATACGCAGTATTTT. Encoded protein: CASSVITTFLTDTQYF.